This T cell receptor (beta chain) was captured in a study of T cell repertoires in cytomegalovirus infection. General study results and limits: In two of eight donors, the top clonotype was HLA-C-restricted CMV-specific.

A word on this clonotype: Its specificity is unknown.

TCRdb reprocessed the reads via MiXCR and lists one record per CDR3 protein. The repertoire holds some 590,000 distinct CDR3 sequences, with 40% as singletons. The CDR3 has 17 residues. Deletions cut 6 bases from V and 1 base from J, with 19 bases between. V is TRBV12-3 or TRBV12-4 and J is TRBJ2-1, with D perhaps matching TRBD2 (8 bases). This sequence was found in a human donor in good health (CMV status not recorded). Some clones in this sample may be carry-over from other donors' samples. Sample: cultured PBMCs, taken from culture after CMV antigen stimulation. CDR3 coding DNA: TGTGCCAGCAGAGCCGACGGGAGGGGGCTATCCTACAATGAGCAGTTCTTC. Its translation is CASRADGRGLSYNEQFF.